This T cell receptor beta chain was captured by sequencing in a study of blood T cell repertoires in COVID-19. Under the authors' procedure: Reference gene primer amplification gave nucleated cell count estimates. Method: immunoSEQ multiplex PCR; TCRdb's copy keeps in-frame clones and lacks some. The V and J calls and clone size are taken from that table; D and trimming were inferred from the DNA. Of tens of thousands of clones in the sample, about 81% were seen once. From germline, CDR1 is SGHKS and CDR2 YYEKEE (reference sequence). The CDR3 totals 15 residues. Trimming removed 0 bases from V and 7 bases from J; junction bases left unmatched: 6.

The gene calls are TRBV5-5 and TRBJ1-4, with 7 bases that match TRBD1. The receptor was isolated from a man aged 50 to 59 with acute or convalescent COVID-19. The sequenced material came from peripheral blood. CDR3 loop: CASSLVTGWGEKLFF. The DNA of the CDR3 is TGTGCCAGCAGCTTGGTGACAGGGTGGGGTGAAAAACTGTTTTTT. The full variable domain, in which reference TRBV5-5 and TRBJ1-4 provide the parts outside the CDR3, is DAGVTQSPTHLIKTRGQQVTLRCSPISGHKSVSWYQQVLGQGPQFIFQYYEKEERGRGNFPDRFSARQFPNYSSELNVNALLLGDSALYLCASSLVTGWGEKLFFGSGTQLSVL.